One and the same sample provided the 25 T cell receptor beta chains below, sequenced in a study of blood T cell repertoires in COVID-19. TCRdb's copy holds only in-frame clones and misses some; the assay was immunoSEQ multiplex PCR. This sample has 90,000 to 130,000 clones, with 70% to 90% found just once. Source material: peripheral blood. Receptors originate from a man aged 35 to 55 with acute or convalescent COVID-19.

The chain is built from TRBV5-1 and TRBJ1-3; TRBD1 matches at 7 bases. In germline, CDR1 is SGHRS, CDR2 YFSETQ. CDR3 length: 16 amino acids. After removal of 4 bases from V and 0 bases from J, the junction contained 7 bases not matched to a gene. The CDR3 is CASSGSGQSSGNTIYF. CDR3 in DNA: TGCGCCAGCAGCGGATCGGGACAGTCCTCTGGAAACACCATATATTTT.

The gene calls are TRBV13 and TRBJ2-2; TRBD1 aligns across 8 bases. This CDR3 has 15 amino acids. The ends lost 7 bases at V and 3 bases at J; junction bases unmatched: 7. Germline loops: CDR1 PRHDT, CDR2 FYEKMQ (reference sequence). The CDR3 region is CASTRQGTDTGELFF. The CDR3 DNA follows: TGTGCCAGCACCAGACAGGGGACCGACACCGGGGAGCTGTTTTTT. The full variable domain, in which reference TRBV13 and TRBJ2-2 provide the parts outside the CDR3, is AAGVIQSPRHLIKEKRETATLKCYPIPRHDTVYWYQQGPGQDPQFLISFYEKMQSDKGSIPDRFSAQQFSDYHSELNMSSLELGDSALYFCASTRQGTDTGELFFGEGSRLTVL.

The chain couples TRBV6-5 to TRBJ1-2, with 9 bases matching TRBD1. V was pared by 4 bases and J by 8 bases, with 8 bases of the junction left unmatched. Looked up from germline, CDR1 is MNHEY and CDR2 is SVGAGI. CDR3 length equals 14 residues. The CDR3 DNA reads TGTGCCAGCAGTTCCCTACAGGGGGCCAAGGGCTACACCTTC. It is translated as CASSSLQGAKGYTF.

The rearrangement uses TRBV5-1 and TRBJ2-2, with D hard to call. The ends were cut back, 4 bases at V and 3 bases at J, with 4 bases in the middle. The V gene's germline CDR1 is SGHRS and CDR2 YFSETQ. The CDR3 consists of 12 residues. This chain's CDR3 is CASSPYTGELFF. The CDR3 DNA is TGCGCCAGCAGCCCCTACACCGGGGAGCTGTTTTTT.

The chain has TRBV7-6 and TRBJ2-2; tentatively, D is TRBD1 (6 bases). V lost 1 base and J 5 bases, leaving 8 bases between the germline ends. The CDR3 length is 14 residues. Germline assignment: CDR1 SGHVS and CDR2 FNYEAQ. The CDR3 coding sequence is TGTGCCAGCAGCTTAGAGGGGGAAACCGGGGAGCTGTTTTTT. This encodes CASSLEGETGELFF. Full variable domain (remainder filled in from reference TRBV7-6 and TRBJ2-2): GAGVSQSPRYKVTKRGQDVALRCDPISGHVSLYWYRQALGQGPEFLTYFNYEAQQDKSGLPNDRFSAERPEGSISTLTIQRTEQRDSAMYRCASSLEGETGELFFGEGSRLTVL.

The chain combines TRBV4-2 with TRBJ2-6; no clear D. Germline CDR1 LGHNA, CDR2 YNFKEQ. There are 16 residues in the CDR3. The V gene lost 0 bases and the J gene lost 0 bases, with 6 bases spanning the gap. CDR3 coding DNA: TGTGCCAGCAGCCAAGAACCACACTCTGGGGCCAACGTCCTGACTTTC. Residues: CASSQEPHSGANVLTF.

The chain links TRBV6-5 to TRBJ2-7, with 12 positions matching TRBD2. This CDR3 comprises 14 residues. Germline V gene data show CDR1 as MNHEY and CDR2 as SVGAGI. The V segment lost 7 bases and the J segment 6 bases; nucleotides outside the gene matches: 7. The CDR3 spells CASTLAGGPGEQYF. CDR3 coding DNA: TGTGCCAGCACTCTAGCGGGAGGGCCCGGCGAGCAGTACTTC.

The chain couples TRBV29-1 to TRBJ2-5; TRBD2 agrees at 8 bases. The CDR3 totals 15 residues. Looked up from germline, CDR1 is SQVTM and CDR2 is ANQGSEA. Germline trimming cut 4 bases from V and 1 base from J; bases unmatched to any gene: 8. The CDR3, as DNA: TGCAGCGTTGTCCCGGCTAGCGGGCGCCAAGAGACCCAGTACTTC. Translating it yields CSVVPASGRQETQYF. The variable domain in full, with the rest retrieved from reference TRBV29-1 and TRBJ2-5, is SAVISQKPSRDICQRGTSLTIQCQVDSQVTMMFWYRQQPGQSLTLIATANQGSEATYESGFVIDKFPISRPNLTFSTLTVSNMSPEDSSIYLCSVVPASGRQETQYFGPGTRLLVL.

The gene calls are TRBV19 and TRBJ1-1, with D possibly matching TRBD1 (6 bases). Germline CDR1 LNHDA, CDR2 SQIVND (reference sequence). The CDR3 sequence is 16 residues long. Trimming stripped 10 bases from V and 1 base from J, with 22 bases between. The CDR3 coding sequence is TGTGCCACTTTGCGGGGGGCGCGGAAAGGGAACACTGAAGCTTTCTTT. Amino acids: CATLRGARKGNTEAFF.

J is TRBJ1-1 and V is TRBV30; D is unresolved. Germline CDR1 and CDR2: GTSNPN and SVGIG (reference sequence). The V gene lost 0 bases and the J gene lost 2 bases, with 10 bases spanning the gap. CDR3 length equals 14 residues. The CDR3 nucleotides read TGTGCCTGGAGTGTACGGACTCAAAACACTGAAGCTTTCTTT. It codes for CAWSVRTQNTEAFF. The full variable domain, completed using reference TRBV30 and TRBJ1-1, is SQTIHQWPATLVQPVGSPLSLECTVEGTSNPNLYWYRQAAGRGLQLLFYSVGIGQISSEVPQNLSASRPQDRQFILSSKKLLLSDSGFYLCAWSVRTQNTEAFFGQGTRLTVV.

The table lists this clone with a few counts. The CDR3 protein is CASSIDTDRVTETQYF. In DNA, the CDR3 is TGTGCCAGTAGTATAGATACGGACAGGGTAACGGAGACCCAGTACTTC. V is TRBV19 and J is TRBJ2-5, with 8 bases aligning to TRBD1. CDR3 length: 16 amino acids. CDR1 LNHDA and CDR2 SQIVND come from the germline V gene (reference sequence). After removal of 0 bases from V and 5 bases from J, the junction contained 8 bases not matched to a gene.

The chain uses TRBV4-2 and TRBJ2-7; TRBD2 matches 10 bases. The CDR3 length is 14 residues. V was clipped by 2 bases and J by 5 bases; unmatched bases: 3. CDR1 and CDR2 from the germline V gene are LGHNA and YNFKEQ. DNA for the CDR3: TGTGCCAGCAGCCAATCTAGCGGGGGCCACGAGCAGTACTTC. Its translation: CASSQSSGGHEQYF.

The genes are TRBV7-2 and TRBJ2-6, with TRBD1 matching 7 bases. Germline CDR1 SGHTA, CDR2 FQGNSA. The length of the CDR3 is 15 residues. V gave up 9 bases and J gave up 2 bases; unmatched junction bases: 7. This chain's CDR3 is CASRQGSTGANVLTF. CDR3 DNA sequence: TGTGCCAGTCGACAGGGTAGTACTGGGGCCAACGTCCTGACTTTC.

This clone was seen just once. This chain links TRBV6-6 with TRBJ2-7; the match to TRBD2 covers 7 bases. Losses at the gene ends were 7 bases for V and 4 bases for J; bases not matched to a gene: 4. The CDR3 spans 12 residues. Germline CDR1 reads MNHNY; CDR2 reads SVGAGI (reference sequence). CDR3 region: CASTNSGYEQYF. The CDR3 DNA reads as TGTGCCAGCACCAATAGCGGGTACGAGCAGTACTTC.

This chain connects TRBV5-6 to TRBJ2-7, with D tentatively TRBD2 (6 bases). Germline values: CDR1 SGHDT, CDR2 YYEEEE. The CDR3 runs to 15 residues. The germline V and J ends were trimmed by 4 bases and 5 bases, with 19 bases remaining between them. CDR3 loop: CASSPLGGGKDEQYF. As DNA, the CDR3 is TGTGCCAGCAGCCCGCTGGGCGGCGGGAAGGACGAGCAGTACTTC.

The chain combines TRBV3-1 (or the pseudogene TRBV3-2) with TRBJ1-2; TRBD1 matches at 7 bases. Germline V lookup: CDR1 LGHDT, CDR2 YNNKEL (reference sequence). The CDR3 sequence is 14 residues long. The V segment lost 3 bases and the J segment 7 bases; nucleotides outside the gene matches: 8. The chain's CDR3 is CASSQMTGFSGYTF. CDR3 in DNA: TGTGCCAGCAGCCAGATGACAGGGTTCTCTGGCTACACCTTC.

The chain links TRBV10-3 to TRBJ2-7, with 9 bases aligning to TRBD2. The CDR3 consists of 15 residues. J gave up 4 bases and V 2 bases, and 6 bases lay outside the gene matches. Germline lookup yields CDR1 ENHRY and CDR2 SYGVKD. CDR3 residues: CAISERAGGPYEQYF. The CDR3 DNA is TGTGCCATCAGTGAGAGGGCGGGAGGGCCTTACGAGCAGTACTTC.

The rearrangement uses TRBV7-8 and TRBJ1-1; 7 positions match TRBD1. Trimming cost V 1 base and J 10 bases; bases outside gene matches: 21. The CDR3 loop spans 18 amino acids. Per germline, CDR1 SGHVS and CDR2 FQNEAQ. CDR3 region: CASSLGRSGAGGLLGAFF. In nucleotides, the CDR3 is TGTGCCAGCAGCTTAGGGAGGAGTGGAGCAGGGGGTCTCCTTGGAGCTTTCTTT.

V gene TRBV7-2 combines with J gene TRBJ2-3; TRBD2 agrees at 8 bases. In germline, CDR1 is SGHTA, CDR2 FQGNSA. With V trimmed by 1 base and J by 4 bases, 10 bases remained unmatched. The CDR3 sequence is 17 residues long. CDR3 DNA: TGTGCCAGCAGCTTAGACGTATACGGGGGGGCGTCAGATACGCAGTATTTT. It encodes CASSLDVYGGASDTQYF.

The gene calls are TRBV7-2 and TRBJ2-3; tentative D call: TRBD1 (6 bases). CDR1 is SGHTA, CDR2 FQGNSA, per germline. This CDR3 spans 18 amino acids. Trimming pared 4 bases from V and 0 bases from J, leaving 20 bases between. The CDR3 DNA reads as TGTGCCAGCAGCTCACAGGGACCCTATTCGACTAGCACAGATACGCAGTATTTT. Amino acid sequence: CASSSQGPYSTSTDTQYF.

The genes are TRBV4-1 and TRBJ1-1; 12 bases agree with TRBD1. Germline trimming cut 3 bases from V and 5 bases from J; bases unmatched to any gene: 7. This CDR3 region has 16 residues. Germline CDR1 and CDR2: MGHRA and YSYEKL. The CDR3 bases are TGCGCCAGCAGCCAGCCGGGACAGGGGGCGCGGACTGAAGCTTTCTTT. Protein sequence: CASSQPGQGARTEAFF.

On this clone: The junction departs from germline at one end; a sequencing error may be responsible. This rearrangement joins TRBV7-7 to TRBJ2-5; 7 bases align to TRBD1. This CDR3 spans 13 amino acids. The germline V gene has CDR1 SSHAT and CDR2 FNYEAQ (reference sequence). The CDR3 here is CASSRDREETQYF. In DNA, the CDR3 is TGTGCTAGCAGCAGAGACAGGGAAGAGACCCAGTACTTC.

The rearrangement joins TRBV10-3 to TRBJ2-1; 10 bases line up with TRBD2. The trim removed 3 bases at V and 12 bases at J, leaving 8 bases unmatched. The CDR3 runs to 14 residues. Germline-derived CDR1 and CDR2 are ENHRY and SYGVKD. CDR3 sequence reads: CAISDTASGSRQFF. CDR3 nucleotide sequence: TGTGCCATCAGTGATACAGCTAGCGGGAGTAGGCAGTTCTTC.

This chain uses TRBV13 with TRBJ2-6; tentative D call: TRBD2 (6 bases). This CDR3 contains 16 residues. The ends were cut back, 5 bases at V and 2 bases at J, with 13 bases in the middle. Germline CDR1 and CDR2: PRHDT and FYEKMQ (reference sequence). In DNA form, the CDR3 reads TGTGCCAGCAGCGGACGCGGGGTGGCTGGGGCCAACGTCCTGACTTTC. Translating gives CASSGRGVAGANVLTF.

This clone occurred a few times. This chain links TRBV3-1 (or the pseudogene TRBV3-2) with TRBJ2-5, with 12 positions matching TRBD2. Germline assignment: CDR1 LGHDT and CDR2 YNNKEL (reference sequence). This CDR3 is 16 amino acids long. With V trimmed by 5 bases and J by 5 bases, 9 bases remained unmatched. This CDR3 reads CASSSLAGGPLETQYF. The DNA for the CDR3 is TGTGCCAGCAGCAGCCTAGCGGGGGGGCCTTTGGAGACCCAGTACTTC.